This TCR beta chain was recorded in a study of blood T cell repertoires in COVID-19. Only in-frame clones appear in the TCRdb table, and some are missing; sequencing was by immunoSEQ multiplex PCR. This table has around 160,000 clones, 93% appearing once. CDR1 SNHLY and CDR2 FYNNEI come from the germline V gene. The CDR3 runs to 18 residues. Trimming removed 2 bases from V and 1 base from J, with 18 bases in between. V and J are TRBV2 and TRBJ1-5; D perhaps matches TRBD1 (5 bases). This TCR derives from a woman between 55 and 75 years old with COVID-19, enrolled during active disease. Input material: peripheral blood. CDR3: CASSELLQDTLSNQPQHF. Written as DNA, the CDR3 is TGTGCCAGCAGTGAACTACTTCAGGACACACTAAGCAATCAGCCCCAGCATTTT.